The 16 T cell receptor beta chains below were found in one sample sequenced in a study of T-cell reconstitution after alpha-beta-depleted transplantation in children. Unique molecular identifiers were incorporated into the prepared TCRbeta library. TCRdb reanalysed the PCR reads using MiXCR and keeps one entry per CDR3 protein. This repertoire shows about 610,000 distinct CDR3 sequences, about 11% found once; its top ten account for 4% to 5%. The specimen comprised PBMCs from the stem cell graft donor, sampled from the stem cell graft. Receptors originate from a human donor who donated a stem cell graft to a child with acute myeloid leukemia.

In this sample, this clonotype turned up a few times. The genes are TRBV4-2 and TRBJ1-2, with 9 bases fitting TRBD1. CDR1 and CDR2 from the germline V gene are LGHNA and YNFKEQ. The CDR3 runs to 16 residues. V was pared by 0 bases and J by 4 bases, with 6 bases of the junction left unmatched. The CDR3 bases are TGTGCCAGCAGCCAAGATCGAAGGACAGGGGCCTATGGCTACACCTTC. It codes for CASSQDRRTGAYGYTF.

The V and J genes are TRBV6-2 or TRBV6-3 and TRBJ2-7, with D possibly matching TRBD1 (6 bases). The length of the CDR3 is 13 residues. Germline CDR1 and CDR2: MNHEY and SVGEGT. V was clipped by 7 bases and J by 5 bases, with 15 bases between them. CDR3 in amino acids: CASNLQGSNEQYF. Here the CDR3 DNA reads TGTGCCAGCAATTTGCAGGGGAGCAACGAGCAGTACTTC.

The chain has TRBV14 and TRBJ2-4; 10 bases line up with TRBD2. The CDR3 spans 20 residues. Unmatched junction bases numbered 13, after V lost 2 bases and J lost 0 bases. The germline V gene has CDR1 SGHDN and CDR2 FVKESK. The CDR3 bases are TGTGCCAGCAGCCAACGGCTCACTAGCGGGAACCGACTAGCCAAAAACATTCAGTACTTC. It encodes CASSQRLTSGNRLAKNIQYF.

The V gene is TRBV29-1, the J gene TRBJ2-7; 10 positions match TRBD1. The CDR3 has 13 amino acids. J was trimmed by 5 bases and V by 5 bases; bases with no gene match: 6. Germline V gives CDR1 SQVTM, CDR2 ANQGSEA. The CDR3 nucleotides are TGCAGCGTTCCGGGACAGGGGTACAACGAGCAGTACTTC. Amino acid sequence: CSVPGQGYNEQYF.

The chain recombines TRBV11-3 with TRBJ2-7, with 15 bases aligning to TRBD2. The germline CDR1 and CDR2 sequences are SGHNT and YENEEA. This CDR3 is 16 amino acids long. V dropped 0 bases and J dropped 7; count of bases not matched to a gene: 4. CDR3 sequence (DNA): TGTGCCAGCAGCTTAGATTCCGGACTAGCGGGAGGGGAGCAGTACTTC. Protein: CASSLDSGLAGGEQYF.

V usage is TRBV7-9 and J usage is TRBJ2-1, with 10 bases identical to TRBD2. Germline CDR1 and CDR2: SEHNR and FQNEAQ (reference sequence). Trimming removed 5 bases from V and 9 bases from J; junction bases left unmatched: 7. This CDR3 is 14 amino acids long. CDR3: CASSLLAGAGEQFF. CDR3 sequence (DNA): TGTGCCAGCAGCCTCCTAGCGGGAGCGGGTGAGCAGTTCTTC.

This clonotype was detected only a few times. This chain links TRBV2 with TRBJ2-5; a weak D match, TRBD1 (5 bases). Deletions cut 10 bases from V and 1 base from J, with 19 bases between. There are 15 residues in the CDR3. Germline V CDR1 and CDR2: SNHLY, FYNNEI. CDR3 region: CATKGQGGPQETQYF. For the CDR3, the DNA is TGTGCCACCAAGGGCCAGGGCGGACCCCAAGAGACCCAGTACTTC.

This chain joins TRBV5-1 and TRBJ2-5; D gene ambiguous. Trimming removed 2 bases from V and 2 bases from J, with 16 bases in between. CDR3 length: 16 residues. Germline CDR1 is SGHRS and CDR2 is YFSETQ. The CDR3, as DNA: TGCGCCAGCAGCTTAACATCCGCCTTGGGGCAAGAGACCCAGTACTTC. Its translation: CASSLTSALGQETQYF.

The chain links TRBV29-1 to TRBJ2-5, with 9 bases matching TRBD1. There are 13 residues in the CDR3. CDR1 is SQVTM, CDR2 ANQGSEA, per germline. The V segment lost 4 bases and the J segment 5 bases; nucleotides outside the gene matches: 5. CDR3 amino acids: CSVVGQGRETQYF. DNA of the CDR3: TGCAGCGTTGTAGGACAGGGGCGGGAGACCCAGTACTTC. Combining the CDR3 with reference TRBV29-1 and TRBJ2-5 gives the whole variable domain SAVISQKPSRDICQRGTSLTIQCQVDSQVTMMFWYRQQPGQSLTLIATANQGSEATYESGFVIDKFPISRPNLTFSTLTVSNMSPEDSSIYLCSVVGQGRETQYFGPGTRLLVL.

This chain uses TRBV12-3 or TRBV12-4 with TRBJ2-7, with 10 bases lining up with TRBD1. The CDR3 is 13 amino acids. The junction had 5 bases not matched to a gene; V was cut back by 7 bases and J by 5 bases. The CDR3 nucleotides are TGTGCCAGCACCCCTGGGACAGGGGACGAGCAGTACTTC. Translation: CASTPGTGDEQYF.

The chain is built from TRBV4-1 and TRBJ2-6; 11 bases agree with TRBD2. Germline CDR1 and CDR2: MGHRA and YSYEKL. The CDR3 is 17 residues long. Trimming cost V 5 bases and J 0 bases; bases outside gene matches: 3. The CDR3 reads CASSEGLAVSGANVLTF. The CDR3 bases are TGCGCCAGCAGCGAGGGACTAGCGGTCTCTGGGGCCAACGTCCTGACTTTC.

Many counts were recorded for this clonotype. The rearrangement uses TRBV4-3 and TRBJ2-3; the D call may be TRBD1 or TRBD2 (5 bases each). Germline loops: CDR1 LGHNA, CDR2 YSLEER. Deletions cut 3 bases from V and 5 bases from J, with 15 bases between. The CDR3 length is 15 residues. CDR3 region: CASSQGTGVGDTQYF. The CDR3 nucleotides are TGCGCCAGCAGCCAGGGGACGGGTGTCGGAGATACGCAGTATTTT.

This chain links TRBV6-2 or TRBV6-3 with TRBJ2-7; D remains ambiguous. V lost 6 bases, J lost 0 bases, and 6 bases lay in between. Germline CDR1 is MNHEY and CDR2 is SVGEGT. The CDR3 is 12 amino acids. The CDR3 reads CASRTYSYEQYF. The CDR3 nucleotides are TGTGCCAGCAGGACTTACTCCTACGAGCAGTACTTC.

The genes are TRBV28 and TRBJ2-1; weak D call: TRBD1 (6 bases). The V gene lost 6 bases and the J gene lost 2 bases, with 14 bases spanning the gap. The CDR3 consists of 15 residues. Germline V gene sequence: CDR1 MDHEN, CDR2 SYDVKM. CDR3 nucleotides: TGTGCCAGCAGACCCCCGGACAGAGCCTACAATGAGCAGTTCTTC. Translating gives CASRPPDRAYNEQFF.

V usage is TRBV4-2 and J usage is TRBJ2-6; 11 bases are shared with TRBD2. The CDR3 runs 19 residues. Germline lookup yields CDR1 LGHNA and CDR2 YNFKEQ. With V trimmed by 3 bases and J by 0 bases, 7 bases remained unmatched. CDR3 DNA sequence: TGTGCCAGCAGCCACAGACTAGCGGGGCCCTCCTCTGGGGCCAACGTCCTGACTTTC. Its translation: CASSHRLAGPSSGANVLTF.

In this sample, this clonotype turned up a few times. V is TRBV7-8 and J is TRBJ2-5; 8 bases match TRBD2. The germline V gene encodes CDR1 SGHVS and CDR2 FQNEAQ. V lost 5 bases, J lost 0 bases, and 11 bases stayed unmatched. The CDR3 spans 17 residues. This CDR3 is CASSAEVRGGYQETQYF. In DNA, the CDR3 is TGTGCCAGCAGCGCGGAGGTCCGGGGGGGGTACCAAGAGACCCAGTACTTC.